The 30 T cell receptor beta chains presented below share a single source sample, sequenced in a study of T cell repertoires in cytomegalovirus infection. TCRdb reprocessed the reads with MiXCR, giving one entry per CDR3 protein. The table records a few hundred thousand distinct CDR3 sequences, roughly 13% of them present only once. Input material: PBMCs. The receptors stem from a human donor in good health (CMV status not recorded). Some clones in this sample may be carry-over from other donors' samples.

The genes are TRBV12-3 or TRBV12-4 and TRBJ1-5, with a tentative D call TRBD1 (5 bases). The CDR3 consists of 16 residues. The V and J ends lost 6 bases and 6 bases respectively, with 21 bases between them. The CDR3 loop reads CASSPPLSGGGQPQHF. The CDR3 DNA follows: TGTGCCAGCAGCCCTCCCTTGTCCGGGGGAGGTCAGCCCCAGCATTTT.

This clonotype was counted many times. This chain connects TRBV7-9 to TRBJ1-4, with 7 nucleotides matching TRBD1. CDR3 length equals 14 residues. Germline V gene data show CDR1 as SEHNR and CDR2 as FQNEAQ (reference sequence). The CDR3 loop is CAAGPTGRGEKLFF. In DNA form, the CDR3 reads TGTGCAGCCGGCCCGACAGGGAGGGGCGAAAAACTGTTTTTT.

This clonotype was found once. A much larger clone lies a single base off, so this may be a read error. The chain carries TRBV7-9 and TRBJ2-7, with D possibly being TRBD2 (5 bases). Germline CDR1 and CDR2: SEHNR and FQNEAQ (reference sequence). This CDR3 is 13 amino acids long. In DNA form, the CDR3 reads TGTGCCAGCAGAAAAGAGGCTAGCAGCAAGGAGTGCTTC. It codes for CASRKEASSKECF. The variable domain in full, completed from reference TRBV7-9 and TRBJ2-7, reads DTGVSQNPRHKITKRGQNVTFRCDPISEHNRLYWYRQTLGQGPEFLTYFQNEAQLEKSRLLSDRFSAERPKGSFSTLEIQRTEQGDSAMYLCASRKEASSKECFGPGTRLTVT.

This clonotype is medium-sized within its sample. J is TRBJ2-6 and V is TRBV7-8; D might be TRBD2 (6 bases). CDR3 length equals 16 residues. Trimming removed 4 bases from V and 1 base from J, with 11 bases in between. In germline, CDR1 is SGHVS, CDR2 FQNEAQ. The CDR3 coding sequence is TGTGCCAGCAGCTCCCGGGCGGGGTCTGGGGCCAACGTCCTGACTTTC. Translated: CASSSRAGSGANVLTF.

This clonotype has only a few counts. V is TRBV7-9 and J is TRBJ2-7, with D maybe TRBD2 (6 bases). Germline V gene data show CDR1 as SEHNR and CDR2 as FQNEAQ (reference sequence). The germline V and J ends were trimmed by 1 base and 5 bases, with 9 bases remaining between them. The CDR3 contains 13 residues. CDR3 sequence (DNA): TGTGCCAGCAGCTTAGGAGGAGGGGACGAGCAGTACTTC. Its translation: CASSLGGGDEQYF.

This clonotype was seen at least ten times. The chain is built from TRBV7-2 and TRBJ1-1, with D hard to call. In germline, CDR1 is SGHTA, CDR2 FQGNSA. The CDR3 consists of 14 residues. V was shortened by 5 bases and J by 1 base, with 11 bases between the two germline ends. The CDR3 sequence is CASSAQGWNTEAFF. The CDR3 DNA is TGTGCCAGCAGCGCTCAAGGGTGGAACACTGAAGCTTTCTTT.

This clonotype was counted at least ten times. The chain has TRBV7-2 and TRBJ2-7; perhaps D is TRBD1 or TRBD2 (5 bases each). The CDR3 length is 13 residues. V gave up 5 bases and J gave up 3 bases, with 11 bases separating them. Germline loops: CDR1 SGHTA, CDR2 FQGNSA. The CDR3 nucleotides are TGTGCCAGCAGCGCTGTGGGGGTCTACGAGCAGTACTTC. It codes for CASSAVGVYEQYF.

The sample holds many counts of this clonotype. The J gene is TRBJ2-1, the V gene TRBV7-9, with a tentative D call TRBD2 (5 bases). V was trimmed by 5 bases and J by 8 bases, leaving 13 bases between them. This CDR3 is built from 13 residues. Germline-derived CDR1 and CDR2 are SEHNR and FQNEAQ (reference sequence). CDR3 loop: CASSHLGVDEQFF. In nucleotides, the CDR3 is TGTGCCAGCAGCCACCTCGGGGTTGATGAGCAGTTCTTC.

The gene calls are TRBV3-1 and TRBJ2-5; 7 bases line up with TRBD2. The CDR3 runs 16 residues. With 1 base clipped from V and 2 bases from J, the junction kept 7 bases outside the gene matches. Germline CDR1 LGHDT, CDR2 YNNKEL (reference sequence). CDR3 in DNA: TGTGCCAGCAGCCAAGCGTCGGGGGGAAGGCAAGAGACCCAGTACTTC. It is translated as CASSQASGGRQETQYF.

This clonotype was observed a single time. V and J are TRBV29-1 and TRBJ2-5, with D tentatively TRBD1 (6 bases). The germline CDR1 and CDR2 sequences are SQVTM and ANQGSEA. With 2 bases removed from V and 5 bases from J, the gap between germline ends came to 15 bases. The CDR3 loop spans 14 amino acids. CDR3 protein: CSVEFRTEQETQYF. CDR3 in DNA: TGCAGCGTTGAATTCCGGACAGAGCAGGAGACCCAGTACTTC.

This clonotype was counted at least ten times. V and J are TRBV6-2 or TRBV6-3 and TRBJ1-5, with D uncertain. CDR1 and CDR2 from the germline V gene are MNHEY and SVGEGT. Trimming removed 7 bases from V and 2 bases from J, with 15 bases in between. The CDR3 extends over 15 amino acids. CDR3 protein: CASKTPSSGNQPQHF. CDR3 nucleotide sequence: TGTGCCAGCAAGACGCCCTCATCGGGCAATCAGCCCCAGCATTTT.

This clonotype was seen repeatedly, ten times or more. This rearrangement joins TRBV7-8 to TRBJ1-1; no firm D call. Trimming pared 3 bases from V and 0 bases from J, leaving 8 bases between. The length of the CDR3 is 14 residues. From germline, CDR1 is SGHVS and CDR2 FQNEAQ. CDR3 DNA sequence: TGTGCCAGCAGCTTCGGATCTATGAACACTGAAGCTTTCTTT. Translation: CASSFGSMNTEAFF.

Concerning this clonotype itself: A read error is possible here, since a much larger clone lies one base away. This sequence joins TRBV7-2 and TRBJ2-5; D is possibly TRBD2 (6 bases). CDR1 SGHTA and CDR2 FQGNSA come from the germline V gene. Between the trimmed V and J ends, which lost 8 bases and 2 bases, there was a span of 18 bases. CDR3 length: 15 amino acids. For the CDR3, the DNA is TGTGCCAGCGGGGGTGGCGGGAATATTCAAGAGACCCAGTACTTC. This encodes CASGGGGNIQETQYF.

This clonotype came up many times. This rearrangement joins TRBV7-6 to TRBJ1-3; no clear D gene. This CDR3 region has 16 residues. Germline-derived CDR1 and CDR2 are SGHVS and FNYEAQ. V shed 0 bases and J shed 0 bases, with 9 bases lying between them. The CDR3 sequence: CASSLAGVPSGNTIYF. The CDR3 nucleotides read TGTGCCAGCAGCTTAGCGGGTGTGCCCTCTGGAAACACCATATATTTT.

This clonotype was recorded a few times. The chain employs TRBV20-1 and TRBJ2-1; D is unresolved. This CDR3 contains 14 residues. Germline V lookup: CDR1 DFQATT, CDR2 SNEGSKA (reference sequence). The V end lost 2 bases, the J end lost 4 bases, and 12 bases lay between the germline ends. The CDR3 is CSARLLAKYNEQFF. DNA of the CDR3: TGCAGTGCTAGATTACTTGCGAAATACAATGAGCAGTTCTTC.

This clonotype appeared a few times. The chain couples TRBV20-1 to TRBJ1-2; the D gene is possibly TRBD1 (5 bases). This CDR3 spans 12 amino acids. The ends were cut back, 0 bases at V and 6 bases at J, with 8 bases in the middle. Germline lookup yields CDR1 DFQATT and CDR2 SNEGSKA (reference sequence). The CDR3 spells CSARDLGDGYTF. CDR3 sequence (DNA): TGCAGTGCTAGAGACTTAGGGGATGGCTACACCTTC.

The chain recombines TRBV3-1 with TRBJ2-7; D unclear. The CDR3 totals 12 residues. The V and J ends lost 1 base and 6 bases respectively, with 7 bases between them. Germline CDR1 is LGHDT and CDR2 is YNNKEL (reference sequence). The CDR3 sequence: CASSQAGGEQYF. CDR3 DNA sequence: TGTGCCAGCAGCCAAGCAGGTGGCGAGCAGTACTTC.

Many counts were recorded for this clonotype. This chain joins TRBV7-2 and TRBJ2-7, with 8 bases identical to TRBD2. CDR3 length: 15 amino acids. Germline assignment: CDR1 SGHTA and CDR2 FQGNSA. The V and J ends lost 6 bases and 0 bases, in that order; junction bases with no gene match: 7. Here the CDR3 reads CASSPGGASSYEQYF. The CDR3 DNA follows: TGTGCCAGCAGTCCGGGAGGGGCGAGCTCCTACGAGCAGTACTTC.

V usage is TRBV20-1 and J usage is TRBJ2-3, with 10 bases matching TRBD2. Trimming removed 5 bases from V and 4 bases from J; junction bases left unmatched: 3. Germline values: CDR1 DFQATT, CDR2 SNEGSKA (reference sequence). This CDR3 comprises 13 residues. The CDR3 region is CSAGTSGADTQYF. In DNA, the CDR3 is TGCAGTGCTGGAACTAGCGGGGCAGATACGCAGTATTTT.

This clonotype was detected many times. The CDR3 reads CASSLTRGDYEQYF. CDR3 coding DNA: TGCGCCAGCAGCTTGACCAGGGGCGACTACGAGCAGTACTTC. The J gene is TRBJ2-7, the V gene TRBV5-1; D possibly corresponds to TRBD1 (6 bases). From germline, CDR1 is SGHRS and CDR2 YFSETQ. The CDR3 is 14 residues long. Trimming shortened V by 1 base and J by 3 bases, and 11 bases separated the two germline ends. Filled out from reference TRBV5-1 and TRBJ2-7, the complete variable domain reads KAGVTQTPRYLIKTRGQQVTLSCSPISGHRSVSWYQQTPGQGLQFLFEYFSETQRNKGNFPGRFSGRQFSNSRSEMNVSTLELGDSALYLCASSLTRGDYEQYFGPGTRLTVT.

In DNA form, the CDR3 reads TGTGCCACCAGTGATGGGATGGGCTACACCTTC. Protein: CATSDGMGYTF. The chain recombines TRBV24-1 with TRBJ1-2; D remains unclear. This CDR3 has 11 amino acids. In germline, CDR1 is KGHDR, CDR2 SFDVKD. The V and J ends lost 3 bases and 8 bases respectively, with 6 bases between them.

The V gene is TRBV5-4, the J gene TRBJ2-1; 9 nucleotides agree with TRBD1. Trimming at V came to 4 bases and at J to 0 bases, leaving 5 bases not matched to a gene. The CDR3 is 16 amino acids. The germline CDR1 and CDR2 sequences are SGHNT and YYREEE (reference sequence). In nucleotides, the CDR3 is TGTGCCAGCAGCCGGGACAGGGTAAGCTCCTACAATGAGCAGTTCTTC. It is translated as CASSRDRVSSYNEQFF.

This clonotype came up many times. CDR3 sequence: CASSLASGSGETQYF. The CDR3 DNA sequence: TGTGCCAGCAGCTTAGCCAGCGGGAGTGGGGAGACCCAGTACTTC. This chain links TRBV7-2 with TRBJ2-5; 8 bases line up with TRBD2. There are 15 residues in the CDR3. Germline V gene sequence: CDR1 SGHTA, CDR2 FQGNSA. The J segment lost 5 bases and the V segment lost 0 bases, leaving 5 bases of the junction unmatched.

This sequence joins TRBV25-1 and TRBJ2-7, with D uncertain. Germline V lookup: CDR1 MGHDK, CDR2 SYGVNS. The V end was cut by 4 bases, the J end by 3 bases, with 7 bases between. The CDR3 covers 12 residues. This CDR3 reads CASSVDRYEQYF. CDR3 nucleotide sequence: TGTGCCAGCAGTGTCGACCGCTACGAGCAGTACTTC.

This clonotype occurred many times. In DNA form, the CDR3 reads TGTGCCAGCAGCCCGACACACGGTACGAACCAGTTCTTC. Amino acid sequence: CASSPTHGTNQFF. The V gene is TRBV7-3, the J gene TRBJ2-1, with no clear D. Trimming removed 5 bases from V and 13 bases from J, with 18 bases in between. CDR3 length: 13 amino acids. The germline CDR1 and CDR2 sequences are SGHTA and FQGTGA.

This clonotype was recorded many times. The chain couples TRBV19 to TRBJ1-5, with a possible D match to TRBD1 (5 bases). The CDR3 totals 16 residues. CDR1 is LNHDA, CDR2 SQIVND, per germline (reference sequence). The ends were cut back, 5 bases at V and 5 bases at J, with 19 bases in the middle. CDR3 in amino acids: CASSLLRMTVDQPQHF. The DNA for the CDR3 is TGTGCCAGTAGTCTTCTTCGGATGACAGTTGATCAGCCCCAGCATTTT.

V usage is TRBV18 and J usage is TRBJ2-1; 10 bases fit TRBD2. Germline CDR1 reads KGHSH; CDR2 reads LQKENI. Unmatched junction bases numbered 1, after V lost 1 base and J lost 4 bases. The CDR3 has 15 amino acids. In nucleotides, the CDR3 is TGTGCCAGCTCACCACTACTAGCGGGGTACAATGAGCAGTTCTTC. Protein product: CASSPLLAGYNEQFF.

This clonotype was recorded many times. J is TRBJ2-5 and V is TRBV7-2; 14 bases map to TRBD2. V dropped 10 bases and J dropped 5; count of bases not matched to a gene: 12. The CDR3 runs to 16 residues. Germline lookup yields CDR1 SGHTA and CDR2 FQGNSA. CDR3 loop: CATSGTSGRSVETQYF. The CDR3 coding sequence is TGTGCCACCTCCGGGACTAGCGGGAGATCGGTGGAGACCCAGTACTTC.

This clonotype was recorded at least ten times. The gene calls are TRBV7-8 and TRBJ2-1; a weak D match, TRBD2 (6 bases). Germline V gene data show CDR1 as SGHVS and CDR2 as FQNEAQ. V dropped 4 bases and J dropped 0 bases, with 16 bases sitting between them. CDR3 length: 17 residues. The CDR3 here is CASSSALEGGSYNEQFF. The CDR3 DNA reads TGTGCCAGCAGCTCCGCATTGGAGGGCGGCTCCTACAATGAGCAGTTCTTC.

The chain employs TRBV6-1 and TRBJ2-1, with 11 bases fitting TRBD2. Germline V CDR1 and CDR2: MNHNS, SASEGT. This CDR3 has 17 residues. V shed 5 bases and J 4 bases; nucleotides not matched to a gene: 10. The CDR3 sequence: CASSPSTLAGGYNEQFF. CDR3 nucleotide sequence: TGTGCCAGCAGTCCCTCCACCCTAGCGGGGGGATACAATGAGCAGTTCTTC.